This T cell receptor (beta chain) derives from a study of Tregs in tolerant kidney transplant recipients. Study-wide results and limits: Biological reproducibility was not directly addressed in this study. In tolerant patients, donor-specific Tregs outgrew total Tregs, suggesting antigen-driven expansion. Nucleotide sequences could not be compared across some patients' samples due to primer changes.

Unstimulated Tregs (CD4+CD25+CD127-) and CD4+CD25- non-Tregs were sorted from PBMCs. This table comes from immunoSEQ multiplex PCR, and its TCRdb copy is limited to in-frame clones, with some not included. Here the sample table reports about 52,000 clones. In the case of this clone: Its antigen is currently unknown. The read ends 3 residues shy of where the CDR3 ends; the end is completed using the germline J gene.

Germline V gives CDR1 LNHDA, CDR2 SQIVND (reference sequence). CDR3 size: 12 residues. The V end was cut by 5 bases, the J end by 4 bases, with 6 bases between. V usage is TRBV19 and J usage is TRBJ1-5; D remains unclear. The sequenced sample was CD4+ T cells from blood, obtained before the transplant. The clonotype comes from a human donor who received a combined kidney and bone marrow transplant. The DNA read from the CDR3 is TGTGCCAGTAGTCGGGTTAATCAGCCC. It specifies CASSRVNQP. In full, the CDR3 reads CASSRVNQPQHF.